A selection of T cell receptor beta chains follows, all from one sample in a study of blood T cell repertoires in COVID-19. TCRdb keeps only in-frame clones here, not all; method: immunoSEQ multiplex PCR. This sample has about 26,000 clones; around 86% occur once, and the top ten carry about 14%. Sequencing was performed on peripheral blood. Receptors were obtained from a human donor in a cohort sampled during active COVID-19. The donor label of this sample is uncertain. Each CDR3 is given with its conserved first and last residue. The D gene is left open where the match is weak. Only part of the rows carry a size: once, few, many, or a class if the clone is expanded.

v_gene	d_gene	j_gene	abundance	CDR3nt	CDR3aa
TRBV6-6	-	TRBJ1-1	-	TGTGCCAGCAGTAACGACTGGCTCGGGGGGGCTTTCTTT	CASSNDWLGGAFF
TRBV10-2	-	TRBJ1-4	-	TGCGCCAGCAGTGAGTCACAGAAAGGCGAAAAACTGTTTTTT	CASSESQKGEKLFF
TRBV6-5	TRBD1	TRBJ1-4	-	TGTGCCAGCAGTACCGGACAGGGCAATGAAAAACTGTTTTTT	CASSTGQGNEKLFF
TRBV15	-	TRBJ2-2	-	TGTGCCACCAGCAGGGAGATCGTCCGGGGGGAGCTGTTTTTT	CATSREIVRGELFF
TRBV6-5	-	TRBJ1-3	-	TGTGCCAGCAGTTTGGGCCGATCCTACTCTGGAAACACCATATATTTT	CASSLGRSYSGNTIYF
TRBV4-1	TRBD1	TRBJ2-5	-	TGCGCCAGCAGCCAAGAAGGGGACAGGGGAGAGACCCAGTACTTC	CASSQEGDRGETQYF
TRBV12-3/TRBV12-4	-	TRBJ1-1	-	TGTGCCAGCACCGGGGGACTACCTGAAGCTTTCTTT	CASTGGLPEAFF
TRBV3-1/TRBV3-2	-	TRBJ1-1	-	TGTGCCAGCAGCCAAGGGGACTTCGCTATGAACACTGAAGCTTTCTTT	CASSQGDFAMNTEAFF
TRBV7-3	TRBD1	TRBJ1-1	once	TGTGCCAGCAGATGGGACAGGGTTGACACTGAAGCTTTCTTT	CASRWDRVDTEAFF
TRBV5-1	-	TRBJ1-1	few	TGCGCCAGCAGCCGAACCCCGAACAGGGACACTGAAGCTTTCTTT	CASSRTPNRDTEAFF
TRBV12-5	-	TRBJ2-3	-	TGTGCTAGTGGTTTGGAGACCGACTATACGCAGTATTTT	CASGLETDYTQYF
TRBV19	TRBD1	TRBJ2-7	-	TGTGCCAGTAGCTGGACAGGAGCCTACGAGCAGTACTTC	CASSWTGAYEQYF
TRBV11-2	TRBD2	TRBJ2-1	-	TGTGCCAGCAGCTTACGTCGACTAGCGGGGGGCCTAAATGAGCAGTTCTTC	CASSLRRLAGGLNEQFF
TRBV6-4	-	TRBJ2-3	once	TGTGCCAGCAGCACAGAAAGCACAGATACGCAGTATTTT	CASSTESTDTQYF
TRBV6-6	-	TRBJ2-7	-	TGTGCCAGCAATGGACAAGGAGGGACCTACGAGCAGTACTTC	CASNGQGGTYEQYF
TRBV27	TRBD1	TRBJ1-5	-	TGTGCCAGCAGTTCCTCCCCCGGGGACAGGAAAGGCAATCAGCCCCAGCATTTT	CASSSSPGDRKGNQPQHF
TRBV4-2	-	TRBJ2-3	-	TGTGCCAGCAGCCAAGAGCCCCGGGGGTATACGCAGTATTTT	CASSQEPRGYTQYF
TRBV2	-	TRBJ1-4	-	TGTGCCAGCAGTGAATCAGGGTCTGGTGAAAAACTGTTTTTT	CASSESGSGEKLFF
TRBV2	-	TRBJ2-2	-	TGTGCCAGCAGTGAATTCTCCGGGGAGCTGTTTTTT	CASSEFSGELFF
TRBV7-2	TRBD2	TRBJ2-5	once	TGTGCCAGCAGCTCGGGGGGGCGGGAGACCCAGTACTTC	CASSSGGRETQYF
TRBV6-5	-	TRBJ1-6	-	TGTGCCACAGGGAGGGGTGCAGGGAATGATTCACCCCTCCACTTT	CATGRGAGNDSPLHF
TRBV9	-	TRBJ2-5	-	TGTGCCAGCAGCGTAAGGACTATCGAAGAGACCCAGTACTTC	CASSVRTIEETQYF
TRBV7-2	TRBD2	TRBJ2-5	-	TGTGCCAGCAGCTTATACCTAGCGGGGAGCCAAGAGACCCAGTACTTC	CASSLYLAGSQETQYF
TRBV12-3/TRBV12-4	-	TRBJ2-1	once	TGTGCCAGCGGTGGTTACAGAGAAAATGAGCAGTTCTTC	CASGGYRENEQFF
TRBV5-4	-	TRBJ1-4	-	TGTGCCAGCAGCCCTGGACAGTACCATGAAAAACTGTTTTTT	CASSPGQYHEKLFF
TRBV4-1	-	TRBJ2-5	-	TGCGCCAGCAGCCAGCTCCTTCGTGGGCCTAAAGAGACCCAGTACTTC	CASSQLLRGPKETQYF
TRBV4-2	-	TRBJ2-7	-	TGTGCCAGCAGCCAAGATCCCCGGGAGATATACGAGCAGTACTTC	CASSQDPREIYEQYF
TRBV6-6	TRBD1	TRBJ1-4	-	TGTGCCAGCAGTGACAGGGACAGTCAAGGTGAAAAACTGTTTTTT	CASSDRDSQGEKLFF